Below are 18 T cell receptor beta chains sequenced from a single sample in a study of vaccination effects on CD4 cells after COVID-19. Libraries were prepared by immunoSEQ multiplex PCR; TCRdb keeps only in-frame clonotypes and omits some of them. The sample has around 69,000 clones; more than 60% are singletons. No antigen is known for these receptors. Culture proceeded for 9 to 11 days, and CD4+ T cells were then isolated. Two doses of either BNT162b2 or mRNA-1273 were given to each participant. The input for sequencing was CD4+ T cells from PBMCs cultured without peptide, taken after COVID-19 vaccination. The receptors were gathered from a human donor who received a COVID-19 vaccine.

J is TRBJ1-5 and V is TRBV6-5, with 9 bases fitting TRBD1. The V segment lost 5 bases and the J segment 8 bases; nucleotides outside the gene matches: 10. This CDR3 has 15 residues. Germline V gene sequence: CDR1 MNHEY, CDR2 SVGAGI. CDR3: CASSPGQGFQKPQHF. The CDR3 nucleotides read TGTGCCAGCAGTCCGGGACAGGGTTTTCAAAAGCCCCAGCATTTT.

The chain is built from TRBV2 and TRBJ2-2, with 13 nucleotides matching TRBD2. CDR1 is SNHLY, CDR2 FYNNEI, per germline. This CDR3 spans 15 amino acids. The trim removed 4 bases at V and 5 bases at J, leaving 1 base unmatched. CDR3 DNA sequence: TGTGCCAGCAGTGCACTAGCGGGGGGGACCGGGGAGCTGTTTTTT. It is translated as CASSALAGGTGELFF.

V is TRBV7-3 and J is TRBJ2-4; D uncertain. There are 15 residues in the CDR3. Germline-derived CDR1 and CDR2 are SGHTA and FQGTGA. V gave up 0 bases and J gave up 0 bases, with 6 bases separating them. DNA for the CDR3: TGTGCCAGCAGCTTAACTGGGTTAGCCAAAAACATTCAGTACTTC. This codes for CASSLTGLAKNIQYF. Supplemented by reference TRBV7-3 and TRBJ2-4, the full variable domain reads GAGVSQTPSNKVTEKGKYVELRCDPISGHTALYWYRQSLGQGPEFLIYFQGTGAADDSGLPNDRFFAVRPEGSVSTLKIQRTERGDSAVYLCASSLTGLAKNIQYFGAGTRLSVL.

This chain connects TRBV5-1 to TRBJ2-3, with unresolved D. CDR3 length: 16 residues. V gave up 0 bases and J gave up 0 bases, with 11 bases separating them. Germline V gives CDR1 SGHRS, CDR2 YFSETQ. This CDR3 is CASSLGLSLSTDTQYF. The CDR3 DNA follows: TGCGCCAGCAGCTTGGGTCTTTCCTTAAGCACAGATACGCAGTATTTT.

The chain uses TRBV24-1 and TRBJ2-2; 9 bases map to TRBD1. Looked up from germline, CDR1 is KGHDR and CDR2 is SFDVKD. V gave up 3 bases and J gave up 5 bases; unmatched junction bases: 3. The CDR3 has 15 amino acids. The chain's CDR3 is CATSDPGTGTGELFF. The CDR3 DNA sequence: TGTGCCACCAGTGATCCCGGGACAGGGACCGGGGAGCTGTTTTTT.

The rearrangement uses TRBV3-1 (or the pseudogene TRBV3-2) and TRBJ2-7; 10 nucleotides line up with TRBD1. Trimming took 1 base from V and 2 from J; bases not matched to a gene: 11. The germline gives CDR1 LGHDT, CDR2 YNNKEL (reference sequence). There are 18 residues in the CDR3. CDR3 residues: CASSQARRQGACAYEQYV. DNA of the CDR3: TGTGCCAGCAGCCAAGCTAGGAGACAGGGGGCTTGCGCCTACGAGCAGTACGTC.

This clone has only one observation. This chain links TRBV21-1 with TRBJ2-7; the D call of TRBD1 is as the table states it, not checked on the DNA. TRBV21-1 is a pseudogene. The CDR3 is 16 amino acids. CDR3 loop: CASSKGSSQVYYEQYV. CDR3 coding DNA: TGTGCCAGCAGCAAAGGGTCATCACAGGTGTACTACGAGCAGTACGTC.

The CDR3 DNA is TGTGCCAGCAGCCAAGATCTAGGTACAGCTGCAAGCGAGCAGTACGTC. This sequence encodes CASSQDLGTAASEQYV. V usage is TRBV3-1 (or the pseudogene TRBV3-2) and J usage is TRBJ2-7; D is undetermined. Germline-derived CDR1 and CDR2 are LGHDT and YNNKEL (reference sequence). The CDR3 loop spans 16 amino acids. V lost 0 bases, J lost 6 bases, and 18 bases lay in between.

The chain combines TRBV7-8 with TRBJ1-1; no clear D gene. V was trimmed by 4 bases and J by 1 base, leaving 10 bases between them. This CDR3 has 14 amino acids. Germline V lookup: CDR1 SGHVS, CDR2 FQNEAQ. The CDR3 sequence: CASSSGRGNTEAFF. As DNA, the CDR3 is TGTGCCAGCAGCTCCGGTCGTGGGAACACTGAAGCTTTCTTT.

This clone was detected only once. The rearrangement joins TRBV3-1 (or the pseudogene TRBV3-2) to TRBJ1-3; D perhaps matches TRBD1 (6 bases). Germline lookup yields CDR1 LGHDT and CDR2 YNNKEL (reference sequence). CDR3 length: 16 amino acids. Trimming cost V 1 base and J 3 bases, with 13 bases left between them. CDR3 residues: CASSQVLRGHGNTIYF. CDR3 nucleotides: TGTGCCAGCAGCCAAGTCCTCAGGGGACATGGAAACACCATATATTTT.

This chain uses TRBV5-1 with TRBJ1-1, with D unclear. The CDR3 has 13 residues. Germline V gene data show CDR1 as SGHRS and CDR2 as YFSETQ. Trimming removed 3 bases at V and 5 bases at J, with 11 bases between. CDR3: CASSSGTGTEAFF. CDR3 nucleotide sequence: TGCGCCAGCAGCTCAGGTACGGGGACTGAAGCTTTCTTT.

This chain joins TRBV6-5 and TRBJ1-2, with 7 bases lining up with TRBD1. The V and J ends lost 0 bases and 8 bases, in that order; junction bases with no gene match: 3. Germline CDR1 is MNHEY and CDR2 is SVGAGI. The CDR3 extends over 13 amino acids. The CDR3 sequence: CASSYSTQGGYTF. CDR3 nucleotides: TGTGCCAGCAGTTACTCGACACAGGGGGGCTACACCTTC.

This clone was observed a single time. The J gene is TRBJ2-7, the V gene TRBV6-4; no firm D call. This CDR3 is 11 amino acids long. Germline V CDR1 and CDR2: MRHNA, SNTAGT. V was trimmed by 7 bases and J by 5 bases, leaving 9 bases between them. CDR3 in amino acids: CASNKPNEQYV. The DNA for the CDR3 is TGTGCCAGCAACAAGCCCAACGAGCAGTACGTC.

The rearrangement uses TRBV6-1 and TRBJ2-7; perhaps TRBD2 as D (6 bases). From germline, CDR1 is MNHNS and CDR2 SASEGT. V shed 3 bases and J shed 2 bases, with 11 bases lying between them. This CDR3 spans 14 amino acids. As DNA, the CDR3 is TGTGCCAGCAGTGAGGGGGGACTGACCTACGAGCAGTACGTC. It translates to CASSEGGLTYEQYV.

Only one count was recorded for this clone. V is TRBV9 and J is TRBJ2-2, with TRBD1 identical over 10 bases. V lost 3 bases and J lost 3; bases outside the gene matches: 2. Germline V gene sequence: CDR1 SGDLS, CDR2 YYNGEE. The CDR3 consists of 15 residues. The CDR3 here is CASSEGQGYTGELFF. For the CDR3, the DNA is TGTGCCAGCAGCGAGGGACAGGGGTACACCGGGGAGCTGTTTTTT.

V and J are TRBV3-1 (or the pseudogene TRBV3-2) and TRBJ2-3; D remains ambiguous. The length of the CDR3 is 16 residues. Trimming cost V 3 bases and J 2 bases, with 15 bases left between them. Germline lookup yields CDR1 LGHDT and CDR2 YNNKEL (reference sequence). CDR3 residues: CASSQVPGRNTDTQYF. The CDR3 region has the DNA TGTGCCAGCAGCCAGGTCCCGGGTCGGAACACAGATACGCAGTATTTT.

This chain joins TRBV19 and TRBJ2-1; 8 bases line up with TRBD2. The CDR3 totals 17 residues. Germline V gene sequence: CDR1 LNHDA, CDR2 SQIVND (reference sequence). The ends lost 5 bases at V and 4 bases at J; junction bases unmatched: 13. CDR3 DNA: TGTGCCAGTAGTCCGAGAGGGAGCGGGGGCCTATACAATGAGCAGTTCTTC. Translating gives CASSPRGSGGLYNEQFF.

Only a few counts were recorded for this clone. J is TRBJ1-2 and V is TRBV18; D uncertain. Germline V gene data show CDR1 as KGHSH and CDR2 as LQKENI. CDR3 length: 14 residues. Deletions cut 2 bases from V and 4 bases from J, with 11 bases between. Here the CDR3 reads CASSPAGRAYGYTF. The DNA for the CDR3 is TGTGCCAGCTCACCAGCGGGTCGGGCCTATGGCTACACCTTC.